Here is one T cell receptor beta chain with its context. Its antigen is not identified. This sample is part of a study of OX40 agonist ivuxolimab in advanced cancers. Generated by immunoSEQ multiplex PCR, the TCRdb table keeps only in-frame clones and is missing some. The data show tens of thousands of clones, 85% seen once. This CDR3 is built from 17 residues. Germline lookup yields CDR1 SNHLY and CDR2 FYNNEI. Trimming stripped 9 bases from V and 3 bases from J, with 26 bases between. General study points: Average numbers of expanded clones were greater in CD8+ T cells than in CD4+.

The clonotype comes from an adult with an advanced solid tumor such as melanoma, head and neck, liver or kidney cancer. The material was CD4+ or CD8+ T cells sorted from blood, obtained in a trial of the OX40 agonist ivuxolimab. The rearrangement links TRBV2 to TRBJ1-1; TRBD1 is a possible D gene (6 bases). This chain's CDR3 is CASLKSTLDSDYTEAFF. CDR3 bases: TGTGCCAGTCTAAAATCTACCTTGGACAGCGATTACACTGAAGCTTTCTTT.